The subject of this entry is one TCR beta chain. The record originates from a study of T cells in Graves' hyperthyroidism and ophthalmopathy. There were TCR beta CDR3 regions amplified from RNA transcripts. First-round RT-PCR of the TCR CDR3 relied on the HTBI primer set. One entry per CDR3 protein, called by TCRdb with MiXCR from the multiplex PCR reads. The sample contains roughly 750,000 distinct CDR3 sequences, roughly 15% of which appear only once. Absence of ophthalmopathy progression within 18 months defined stable Graves' hyperthyroidism. This TCR was recovered from a man aged 18 to 35 with Graves' hyperthyroidism. Sequencing used blood.

CDR3 bases: TGTGCCAGCAGCTTGAACAGAGAGTCCTACGAGCAGTACTTC. The encoded protein is CASSLNRESYEQYF. The V call is TRBV13, the J call TRBJ2-7; D not certain. Trimming pared 3 bases from V and 1 base from J, leaving 10 bases between. This CDR3 has 14 amino acids. CDR1 PRHDT and CDR2 FYEKMQ come from the germline V gene (reference sequence).